These 2 T cell receptor beta chains originate from one sample sequenced in a study of cytotoxic CD8 clonotypes in ibrutinib-treated CLL. Some clones are missing from TCRdb's copy, which holds only in-frame ones; the method was immunoSEQ multiplex PCR. The table lists 150,000 or so clones, around nine tenths of them singletons, with 3% in the top ten. The starting material was PBMCs, obtained at disease progression, from a patient treated with ibrutinib. Source of these receptors: a human donor with chronic lymphocytic leukemia.

Only one count was recorded for this clone. The chain has TRBV10-1 and TRBJ2-2; 8 bases are a match to TRBD2. Per germline, CDR1 WNHNN and CDR2 SYGVQD (reference sequence). J was trimmed by 1 base and V by 1 base; bases with no gene match: 8. This CDR3 is built from 18 residues. DNA of the CDR3: TGCGCCAGCAGTGAGTTTAAACGGACTAGCCTGAACACCGGGGAGCTGTTTTTT. The encoded protein is CASSEFKRTSLNTGELFF.

The DNA for the CDR3 is TGTGCCAGCAGCATTCGGGACGAGCGGGACTATTTTCGGTGGGACTCCTACGAGCAGTACTTC. Protein sequence: CASSIRDERDYFRWDSYEQYF. This chain uses TRBV21-1 with TRBJ2-7; the table's TRBD2 call for D was not verified on the DNA. TRBV21-1 is assigned pseudogene status. The CDR3 is made up of 21 amino acids.